This TCR beta chain is from a study of T-cell reconstitution after alpha-beta-depleted transplantation in children (dated by TCRdb to about 2016). For the study in its entirety: T-cell immune reconstitution after TCRalphabeta/CD19-depleted allogeneic hematopoietic cell transplantation in children was quantitatively tracked in the study by means of TCR repertoire profiling.

The CDR3, cysteine through phenylalanine, is 18 amino acids long. The sequence is cut down to CDR3 DNA, 54 bases in frame from base 1. V drops 0 bases and J drops 1 base, leaving 16 bases in between. From a lookup of the germline V gene (reference sequence), CDR1 and CDR2 are SGHAT and FQDESV. Preparation of the library involved PCR. Sequencing was carried out with an Illumina HiSeq 2500. Molecular barcoding was employed in the preparation of TCR libraries, with unique molecular identifiers being used to normalize TCRbeta repertoire quantification. The public reads were quality trimmed at Q25 with fastp and then assembled into clones with MiXCR by TCRdb, keeping productive beta chains. Rows are unified per CDR3 protein, each entry keeping the most common DNA and genes. The sample records about 220,000 distinct CDR3 sequences, 17% of which are singletons. The ten biggest clones cover 43% of the sample.

This clonotype was found a few times. Its antigen remains unidentified. No qualities accompany the bases; no much larger clone lies one base away. Study-wide conclusions, independent of this receptor: Apparently early alphabetaT-cell count recovery about two months after transplant reportedly relied on only several hundred rapidly expanded clones derived from non-depleted graft cells. In some patients, the high TCRbeta diversity seen at day 60 was put down to recipient T cells and intrathymic progenitors that had survived conditioning. The frequencies of hyperexpanded clones fell over the following months, and after one year, T-cell counts and TCRbeta diversity were mostly attributed to newly produced T cells.

In the paper's terms, the treatment or condition label means: allogeneic hematopoietic cell transplantation with graft depleted of TCRalphabeta T cells and CD19 B cells. TCRalphabeta/CD19-depleted allogeneic hematopoietic cell grafts were given to the transplant recipients, all of whom were children. The sample in question was PBMCs, mostly from graft donor cells, obtained 360 days after TCRalphabeta/CD19-depleted stem cell transplant. The sequence is built from TRBV11-1 and TRBJ2-1, with the D gene tentatively TRBD1 or TRBD2, based on 6 matching bases in each. This clonotype was obtained from a male patient between 2 and 10 years old who had a stem cell transplant for acute lymphoblastic leukemia, so the T cells may come from the graft donor. The CDR3 region: CASSLAEWGAISYNEQFF. The sequenced DNA: TGTGCCAGCAGCTTAGCGGAGTGGGGGGCGATTTCCTACAATGAGCAGTTCTTC.